Listed here are 6 T cell receptor beta chains from one sample, sequenced in a study of identical twins. Each CDR3 protein gets one entry after TCRdb re-called the 5' RACE reads with MiXCR. This sample has 1.5 million to 2 million distinct CDR3 sequences, with roughly 35% found just once. Specimen: cord blood. Receptors originate from a newborn girl in good health.

J is TRBJ1-5 and V is TRBV27, with 8 bases that match TRBD1. Per germline, CDR1 MNHEY and CDR2 SMNVEV (reference sequence). V dropped 7 bases and J dropped 5; count of bases not matched to a gene: 10. This CDR3 region has 15 residues. CDR3 protein: CASIYDRGGDQPQHF. The CDR3 nucleotides are TGTGCCAGCATCTATGACAGGGGCGGGGATCAGCCCCAGCATTTT.

Only a few counts were recorded for this clonotype. V and J are TRBV12-5 and TRBJ2-7, with TRBD2 as a possible D gene (6 bases). In germline, CDR1 is LGHNT, CDR2 FRNRAP. The CDR3 is 14 residues long. V shed 2 bases and J shed 0 bases, with 8 bases lying between them. CDR3 nucleotide sequence: TGTGCTAGTGGTTTGAGAGCGGGCTCCTACGAGCAGTACTTC. It codes for CASGLRAGSYEQYF.

This sequence joins TRBV27 and TRBJ1-1, with D unresolved. CDR1 is MNHEY, CDR2 SMNVEV, per germline (reference sequence). Trimming took 10 bases from V and 4 from J, leaving 16 bases between them. This CDR3 contains 13 residues. CDR3 in amino acids: CATARGQRTEAFF. CDR3 DNA sequence: TGTGCCACCGCCCGAGGGCAGCGCACTGAAGCTTTCTTT.

The chain has TRBV9 and TRBJ2-5, with 7 bases aligning to TRBD1. The V gene's germline CDR1 is SGDLS and CDR2 YYNGEE. The CDR3 consists of 15 residues. The J segment lost 11 bases and the V segment lost 0 bases, leaving 13 bases of the junction unmatched. The CDR3 sequence is CASSVGQGSYNEQYF. The CDR3 DNA sequence: TGTGCCAGCAGCGTAGGACAGGGTAGCTACAATGAGCAGTACTTC.

The chain recombines TRBV10-3 with TRBJ2-3; D call uncertain. V dropped 6 bases and J dropped 1 base, with 5 bases sitting between them. CDR1 is ENHRY, CDR2 SYGVKD, per germline. The CDR3 runs 12 residues. CDR3 protein: CAIRAGTDTQYF. CDR3 nucleotides: TGTGCCATCAGGGCAGGCACAGATACGCAGTATTTT.

The CDR3 region is CASSKQGDNTDTQYF. Written as DNA, the CDR3 is TGTGCCAGCAGCAAACAGGGGGACAACACAGATACGCAGTATTTT. V is TRBV21-1 and J is TRBJ2-3; the table gives TRBD1 as D, unverified against the DNA. TRBV21-1 has pseudogene status. This CDR3 spans 15 amino acids.